This TCR beta chain was retrieved from a study of CD8 T cells in ankylosing spondylitis (dated by TCRdb to 2015 to 2018). With regard to the full study: The study set out to find disease-linked TCR variants by profiling T cell receptor beta repertoires in ankylosing spondylitis patients and healthy donors. Peripheral blood was sampled, and synovial fluid was also collected from ankylosing spondylitis patients. The whole study cohort included over a hundred healthy donors and about two dozen ankylosing spondylitis patients.

In this sample, this clonotype turned up many times. It lacks a known antigen. It has no much larger one-base neighbor in the sample; base qualities were not kept. The CDR3, from cysteine to phenylalanine, totals 13 residues. Only the CDR3 DNA stays, 39 bases, in frame from base 1. V was cut back by 0 bases and J by 11 bases, leaving a gap of 16 bases between them. Reading the germline V gene (reference sequence) gives CDR1 DFQATT and CDR2 SNEGSKA. Study-wide conclusions, independent of this receptor: According to the report, matched synovial fluid samples from ankylosing spondylitis patients were significantly enriched for the disease-linked clones. Some of the motif variants had been reported before in the synovial fluid and blood of reactive arthritis patients, a finding that suggests common disease-initiation mechanisms. Blood from ankylosing spondylitis patients appeared to be characterized by a TCR beta motif made up of fewer than ten highly homologous amino acid variants. The disease-linked clones showed a CD8+ phenotype and occurred at relatively low frequencies in peripheral blood.

TCRdb lists the instrument as Illumina HiSeq 2500. TCR beta libraries were prepared by quantitative 5'-RACE with molecular barcodes. The study's own analysis went as follows. Disease-linked TCR variants were identified with a new computational method built on a probabilistic model of VDJ rearrangement. The raw public data were reprocessed by TCRdb itself: fastp quality trimming at Q25, MiXCR clonotype calling, in-frame beta chains only. Every entry covers one CDR3 protein and lists the most common genes and DNA from its rows. It is TCRdb's table, rather than the study itself, that gives the V and J calls and clone size. This sample comprises some 800,000 distinct CDR3 sequences, roughly 12% of them detected only once. Approximately 0.51% of the sample is in the top ten clones.

Sequencing input: blood, either unsorted or a sorted T cell fraction (not recorded which). The receptor was isolated from a male donor with ankylosing spondylitis. The sequence is built from TRBV20-1 and TRBJ1-1; too little of a D gene remains to name it. This receptor has the CDR3 CSARDIRASRAFF. The DNA reads as follows: TGCAGTGCTAGAGATATAAGGGCCTCCAGGGCTTTCTTT.